A single sample is the source of the 23 T cell receptor beta chains below, sequenced in a study of regulatory T cells in long-lasting Graves disease. In building TCR beta libraries, iRepertoire HTBI primers were used together with Arm-PCR of CDR3 regions. Using its own MiXCR run on the multiplex PCR reads, TCRdb lists one record per CDR3 protein. The repertoire has about 620,000 distinct CDR3 sequences, around 15% of them found once; the top ten carry approximately 20%. The time point denotes: newly diagnosed GD, antithyroid drugs for less than 3 months. From PBMCs, RNA was extracted and then used to make the TCR library. This sample also belongs to another study, concerning T cells in Graves' hyperthyroidism and ophthalmopathy.

The sample was peripheral blood mononuclear cells (PBMCs), taken at new diagnosis, from a patient treated with antithyroid drugs. The receptors originated from a woman in her twenties or thirties with Graves disease.

The chain joins TRBV20-1 to TRBJ1-2, with D maybe TRBD1 (5 bases). CDR1 is DFQATT and CDR2 is SNEGSKA in the germline V gene (reference sequence). V lost 6 bases to trimming and J lost 6 bases, with 20 bases between them. The CDR3 sequence is 14 residues long. CDR3: CSAPVGGSAHGYTF. The CDR3 DNA follows: TGCAGTGCGCCCGTCGGGGGTTCGGCGCATGGCTACACCTTC.

This clonotype occurred many times. The J gene is TRBJ1-1, the V gene TRBV2; D call uncertain. V gave up 4 bases and J gave up 0 bases, with 12 bases separating them. Per germline, CDR1 SNHLY and CDR2 FYNNEI. This CDR3 has 15 residues. CDR3 sequence: CASSADVILNTEAFF. The DNA of the CDR3 is TGTGCCAGCAGTGCAGACGTAATCCTGAACACTGAAGCTTTCTTT.

Comments on this clonotype: A junction boundary mismatches the germline segment, possibly from a read error. The chain is built from TRBV12-3 or TRBV12-4 and TRBJ1-4; D not certain. The CDR3 loop spans 14 amino acids. The CDR3 protein is CASSFGLPWERLFF. The CDR3 DNA sequence: TGTGCCAGCAGTTTTGGTCTCCCTTGGGAAAGACTGTTTTTT.

CDR3 amino acids: CASSGGQGAGGNQPQHF. As DNA, the CDR3 is TGTGCCAGTAGTGGGGGACAGGGGGCAGGAGGCAATCAGCCCCAGCATTTT. The chain uses TRBV19 and TRBJ1-5; 12 nucleotides align to TRBD1. Germline V lookup: CDR1 LNHDA, CDR2 SQIVND (reference sequence). After removal of 5 bases from V and 2 bases from J, the junction contained 7 bases not matched to a gene. The CDR3 contains 17 residues. Looking up the rest from reference TRBV19 and TRBJ1-5 gives the full variable domain: DGGITQSPKYLFRKEGQNVTLSCEQNLNHDAMYWYRQDPGQGLRLIYYSQIVNDFQKGDIAEGYSVSREKKESFPLTVTSAQKNPTAFYLCASSGGQGAGGNQPQHFGDGTRLSIL.

The J gene is TRBJ2-2, the V gene TRBV3-1, with 9 bases identical to TRBD2. From germline, CDR1 is LGHDT and CDR2 YNNKEL (reference sequence). The CDR3 is made up of 16 amino acids. J was trimmed by 7 bases and V by 0 bases; bases with no gene match: 6. CDR3 sequence reads: CASSQEPSSGDGELFF. In DNA, the CDR3 is TGTGCCAGCAGCCAAGAGCCGTCTAGCGGGGACGGGGAGCTGTTTTTT.

This clonotype appeared many times. V gene TRBV20-1 combines with J gene TRBJ1-5; D gene unclear. The CDR3 spans 12 residues. Germline-derived CDR1 and CDR2 are DFQATT and SNEGSKA (reference sequence). V was clipped by 3 bases and J by 5 bases, with 8 bases between them. The CDR3 coding sequence is TGCAGTGCTAGTAATGCGGATCAGCCCCAGCATTTT. Its protein product is CSASNADQPQHF.

The chain employs TRBV18 and TRBJ1-4; D may be TRBD1 (6 bases). This CDR3 contains 14 residues. Trimming cost V 6 bases and J 8 bases, with 16 bases left between them. CDR1 is KGHSH and CDR2 is LQKENI in the germline V gene. The CDR3 DNA is TGTGCCAGCTCGCCAACAGGGTTCAGGGAAAAACTGTTTTTT. Translating gives CASSPTGFREKLFF.

This clonotype was detected a few times. The CDR3 sequence: CASIFHSGTGNNEQFF. DNA of the CDR3: TGTGCCAGCATATTCCACAGCGGGACAGGGAACAATGAGCAGTTCTTC. This rearrangement joins TRBV25-1 to TRBJ2-1; 9 bases align to TRBD1. Trimming took 7 bases from V and 5 from J; bases not matched to a gene: 12. Looked up from germline, CDR1 is MGHDK and CDR2 is SYGVNS. This CDR3 contains 16 residues. The entire variable domain, with the rest obtained from reference TRBV25-1 and TRBJ2-1, is as follows: EADIYQTPRYLVIGTGKKITLECSQTMGHDKMYWYQQDPGMELHLIHYSYGVNSTEKGDLSSESTVSRIRTEHFPLTLESARPSHTSQYLCASIFHSGTGNNEQFFGPGTRLTVL.

This clonotype was detected a few times. A much more abundant neighbour one base away suggests this may be a read error. This rearrangement joins TRBV12-3 or TRBV12-4 to TRBJ1-4, with TRBD1 as a possible D gene (6 bases). The length of the CDR3 is 16 residues. Trimming stripped 5 bases from V and 7 bases from J, with 20 bases between. In DNA form, the CDR3 reads TGTGCCAGCAGTCCCAAAACAGGGATGATTAGTGAAAAACTGTTTTTT. Amino acids: CASSPKTGMISEKLFF.

This clonotype came up many times. The rearrangement links TRBV29-1 to TRBJ1-4, with 8 bases aligning to TRBD1. Looked up from germline, CDR1 is SQVTM and CDR2 is ANQGSEA. Trimming at V came to 7 bases and at J to 7 bases, leaving 8 bases not matched to a gene. CDR3 length equals 13 residues. CDR3 bases: TGCAGCGCCATGGACAGGGTCGGTGAAAAACTGTTTTTT. This encodes CSAMDRVGEKLFF.

This clonotype has more than one count but fewer than ten. The V and J genes are TRBV30 and TRBJ1-5, with 8 bases fitting TRBD1. The V segment lost 2 bases and the J segment 5 bases; nucleotides outside the gene matches: 8. CDR1 and CDR2 (germline): GTSNPN, SVGIG (reference sequence). This CDR3 comprises 15 residues. CDR3 sequence: CAWSLLDREHQPQHF. CDR3 nucleotide sequence: TGTGCCTGGAGTTTACTGGACAGGGAGCATCAGCCCCAGCATTTT.

This clonotype came up a few times. V gene TRBV20-1 combines with J gene TRBJ2-7, with D unresolved. The V and J ends lost 3 bases and 1 base respectively, with 19 bases between them. CDR3 length equals 16 residues. CDR1 and CDR2 from the germline V gene are DFQATT and SNEGSKA (reference sequence). The CDR3 coding sequence is TGCAGTGCTAGGCCCCCCTGGGTTCCGGCGTCCTACGAGCAGTACTTC. Its translation is CSARPPWVPASYEQYF.

This clonotype was counted ten times or more. This chain links TRBV28 with TRBJ1-1, with D unresolved. The germline V gene has CDR1 MDHEN and CDR2 SYDVKM. The V and J ends lost 8 bases and 0 bases respectively, with 10 bases between them. The CDR3 runs 13 residues. This chain's CDR3 is CASLPPMNTEAFF. Here the CDR3 DNA reads TGTGCCAGCCTGCCCCCAATGAACACTGAAGCTTTCTTT.

As for this clonotype: This may be a read error, as it is one base from a much larger clone. The chain uses TRBV6-1 and TRBJ2-5; possibly TRBD2 for D (5 bases). This CDR3 spans 16 amino acids. Germline V gene data show CDR1 as MNHNS and CDR2 as SASEGT. The CDR3 spells CAGSEAEVSLEETQYF. In nucleotides, the CDR3 is TGTGCCGGCAGTGAAGCGGAAGTAAGCTTGGAAGAGACCCAGTACTTC.

In this sample, this clonotype turned up many times. V gene TRBV11-2 combines with J gene TRBJ2-7; the D is unclear. Between the trimmed V and J ends, which lost 1 base and 3 bases, there was a span of 7 bases. Per the germline V gene, CDR1 is SGHAT and CDR2 is FQNNGV. The CDR3 loop spans 13 amino acids. Here the CDR3 reads CASSLVQSYEQYF. The CDR3 DNA follows: TGTGCCAGCAGCTTAGTACAGAGCTACGAGCAGTACTTC.

This clonotype appeared a few times. The genes are TRBV30 and TRBJ2-1, with D perhaps matching TRBD1 or TRBD2 (5 bases each). The CDR3 covers 13 residues. Trimming pared 8 bases from V and 7 bases from J, leaving 18 bases between. Per the germline V gene, CDR1 is GTSNPN and CDR2 is SVGIG (reference sequence). CDR3 sequence: CARDRLIGNEQFF. The DNA for the CDR3 is TGTGCCCGGGACCGCCTGATTGGGAATGAGCAGTTCTTC. Together with reference TRBV30 and TRBJ2-1, the CDR3 gives the full variable domain: SQTIHQWPATLVQPVGSPLSLECTVEGTSNPNLYWYRQAAGRGLQLLFYSVGIGQISSEVPQNLSASRPQDRQFILSSKKLLLSDSGFYLCARDRLIGNEQFFGPGTRLTVL.

This clonotype was detected ten times or more. This rearrangement joins TRBV20-1 to TRBJ2-5, with 9 bases identical to TRBD2. Losses at the gene ends were 4 bases for V and 1 base for J; bases not matched to a gene: 1. The CDR3 has 13 amino acids. The germline V gene encodes CDR1 DFQATT and CDR2 SNEGSKA (reference sequence). This CDR3 is CSATREGQETQYF. Written as DNA, the CDR3 is TGCAGTGCTACGCGGGAGGGCCAAGAGACCCAGTACTTC.

This chain uses TRBV2 with TRBJ2-4; 13 bases agree with TRBD2. Trimming cost V 4 bases and J 0 bases; bases outside gene matches: 9. Germline values: CDR1 SNHLY, CDR2 FYNNEI. This CDR3 has 19 residues. The DNA of the CDR3 is TGTGCCAGCAGTGTCACTAGCGGGAGGGCGGGTCTAGCCAAAAACATTCAGTACTTC. Encoded protein: CASSVTSGRAGLAKNIQYF.

This clonotype was picked up a small number of times. CDR3 in DNA: TGTGCCAGCAGCGTAGATGAGCGGGGACCGTCGATTTCACCCCTCCACTTT. Amino acid sequence: CASSVDERGPSISPLHF. This chain joins TRBV9 and TRBJ1-6; TRBD1 might be the D (5 bases). Trimming stripped 0 bases from V and 9 bases from J, with 19 bases between. CDR1 and CDR2 from the germline V gene are SGDLS and YYNGEE. The CDR3 extends over 17 amino acids.

This clonotype was observed at least ten times. The chain is built from TRBV27 and TRBJ2-7; TRBD1 is a possible D gene (6 bases). CDR1 and CDR2 (germline): MNHEY, SMNVEV (reference sequence). Trimming pared 0 bases from V and 6 bases from J, leaving 15 bases between. This CDR3 has 15 amino acids. The CDR3 is CASSLSPGEVSEQYF. In DNA form, the CDR3 reads TGTGCCAGCAGTTTATCACCAGGGGAAGTTTCCGAGCAGTACTTC.

The DNA of the CDR3 is TGTGCCAGCTCGATGGACAGGGGGCCGCGAGAGACCCAGTACTTC. Protein: CASSMDRGPRETQYF. The genes are TRBV18 and TRBJ2-5, with 11 bases fitting TRBD1. The V gene end was trimmed by 6 bases and the J gene end by 4 bases; junction bases not matched to a gene: 7. The CDR3 length is 15 residues. Germline values: CDR1 KGHSH, CDR2 LQKENI.

Ten or more counts support this clonotype. The chain couples TRBV4-1 to TRBJ2-1; TRBD2 matches at 7 bases. Per germline, CDR1 MGHRA and CDR2 YSYEKL. This CDR3 contains 15 residues. The V segment lost 1 base and the J segment 5 bases; nucleotides outside the gene matches: 5. The CDR3 sequence: CASSQGRLADNEQFF. The CDR3 coding sequence is TGCGCCAGCAGCCAAGGTAGACTAGCCGACAATGAGCAGTTCTTC.

This clonotype has more than one count but fewer than ten. The rearrangement links TRBV19 to TRBJ2-3; D is undetermined. From germline, CDR1 is LNHDA and CDR2 SQIVND (reference sequence). The CDR3 covers 13 residues. V gave up 4 bases and J gave up 4 bases, with 9 bases separating them. CDR3 DNA: TGTGCCAGTAGTACGCTTTCGGCAGATACGCAGTATTTT. Translation gives CASSTLSADTQYF.